This T cell receptor (beta chain) was retrieved from a study of regulatory T cells in long-lasting Graves disease. Germline V gene lookup returns CDR1 SGHAT and CDR2 FQNNGV. Deletions cut 0 bases from V and 8 bases from J, with 11 bases between. The CDR3 runs 13 residues. With regard to this clonotype: A much larger clone lies a single base off, so this may be a read error.

As for time point: persistent/refractory GD, antithyroid drugs over 5 years with positive TRAb. Preparation of the TCR library used RNA extracted from PBMCs. Sequencing libraries for TCR beta were prepared with iRepertoire HTBI primers and Arm-PCR of CDR3 regions. TCRdb independently ran MiXCR on the multiplex PCR reads; one entry per CDR3 protein. There are approximately 360,000 distinct CDR3 sequences in the sample; more than 20% occur only once, and around 30% lies in the top ten. The receptor's source is a woman in her thirties or forties with Graves disease. The sample here was peripheral blood mononuclear cells (PBMCs), taken when the disease was refractory, from a patient treated with antithyroid drugs. The chain is built from TRBV11-2 and TRBJ2-7; D not certain. The CDR3 sequence is CASSLDRWWKQYF. DNA of the CDR3: TGTGCCAGCAGCTTAGACAGATGGTGGAAGCAGTACTTC.